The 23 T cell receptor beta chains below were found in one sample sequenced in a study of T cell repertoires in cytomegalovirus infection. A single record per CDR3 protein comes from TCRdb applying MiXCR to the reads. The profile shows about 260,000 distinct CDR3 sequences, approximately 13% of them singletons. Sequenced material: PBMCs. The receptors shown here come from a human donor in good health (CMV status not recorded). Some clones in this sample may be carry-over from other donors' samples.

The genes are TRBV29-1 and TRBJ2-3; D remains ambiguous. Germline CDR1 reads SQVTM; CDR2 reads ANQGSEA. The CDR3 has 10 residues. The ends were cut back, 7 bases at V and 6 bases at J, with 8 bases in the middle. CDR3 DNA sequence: TGCAGCGGTCGCATGGATACGCAGTATTTT. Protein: CSGRMDTQYF.

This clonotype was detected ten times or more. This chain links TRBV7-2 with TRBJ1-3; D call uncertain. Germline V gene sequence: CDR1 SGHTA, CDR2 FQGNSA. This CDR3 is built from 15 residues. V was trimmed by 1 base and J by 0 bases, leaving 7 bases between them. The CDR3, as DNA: TGTGCCAGCAGCTTAGGTCAGCTCTCTGGAAACACCATATATTTT. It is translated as CASSLGQLSGNTIYF.

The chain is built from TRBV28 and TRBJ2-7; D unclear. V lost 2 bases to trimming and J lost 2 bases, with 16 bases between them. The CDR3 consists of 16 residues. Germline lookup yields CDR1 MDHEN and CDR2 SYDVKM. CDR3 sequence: CASSLRRATNTYEQYF. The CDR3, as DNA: TGTGCCAGCAGTTTAAGGCGCGCCACCAATACCTACGAGCAGTACTTC. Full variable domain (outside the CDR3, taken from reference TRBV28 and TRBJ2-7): DVKVTQSSRYLVKRTGEKVFLECVQDMDHENMFWYRQDPGLGLRLIYFSYDVKMKEKGDIPEGYSVSREKKERFSLILESASTNQTSMYLCASSLRRATNTYEQYFGPGTRLTVT.

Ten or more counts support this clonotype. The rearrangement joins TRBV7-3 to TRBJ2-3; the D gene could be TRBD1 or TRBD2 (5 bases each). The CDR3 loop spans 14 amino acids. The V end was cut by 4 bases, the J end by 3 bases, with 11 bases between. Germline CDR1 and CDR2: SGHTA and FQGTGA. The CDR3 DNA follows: TGTGCCAGCAGCTCTCAGGGAGCGACAGATACGCAGTATTTT. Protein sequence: CASSSQGATDTQYF.

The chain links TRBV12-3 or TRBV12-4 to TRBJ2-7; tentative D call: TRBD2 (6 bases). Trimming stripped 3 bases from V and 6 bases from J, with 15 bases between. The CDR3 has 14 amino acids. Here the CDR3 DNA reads TGTGCCAGCAGTTTTGGAGGGGCGCCTCTCGAGCAGTACTTC. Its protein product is CASSFGGAPLEQYF.

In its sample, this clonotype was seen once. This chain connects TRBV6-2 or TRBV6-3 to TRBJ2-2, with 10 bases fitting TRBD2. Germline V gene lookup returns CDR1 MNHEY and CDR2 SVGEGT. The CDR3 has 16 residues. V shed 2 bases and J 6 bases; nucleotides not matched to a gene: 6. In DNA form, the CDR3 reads TGTGCCAGCAGTTACCCTAGCGGGAGAATTGCCGGGGAGCTGTTTTTT. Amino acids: CASSYPSGRIAGELFF.

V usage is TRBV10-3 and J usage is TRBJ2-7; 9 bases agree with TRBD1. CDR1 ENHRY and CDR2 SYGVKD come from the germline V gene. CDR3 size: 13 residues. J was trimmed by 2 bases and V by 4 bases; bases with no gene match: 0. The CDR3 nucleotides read TGTGCCATCAGTGGACAGGGGGCCTACGAGCAGTACTTC. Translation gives CAISGQGAYEQYF.

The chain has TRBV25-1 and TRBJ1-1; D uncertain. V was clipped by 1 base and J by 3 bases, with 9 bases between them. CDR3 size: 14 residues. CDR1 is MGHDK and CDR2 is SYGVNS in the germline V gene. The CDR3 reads CASSESLGDTEAFF. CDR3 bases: TGTGCCAGCAGTGAATCCCTTGGGGACACTGAAGCTTTCTTT. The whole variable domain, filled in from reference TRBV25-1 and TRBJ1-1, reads EADIYQTPRYLVIGTGKKITLECSQTMGHDKMYWYQQDPGMELHLIHYSYGVNSTEKGDLSSESTVSRIRTEHFPLTLESARPSHTSQYLCASSESLGDTEAFFGQGTRLTVV.

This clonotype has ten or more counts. CDR3: CASSLEFTSLVTGELFF. The CDR3 DNA is TGTGCCAGCAGCTTAGAGTTTACTAGCCTCGTCACCGGGGAGCTGTTTTTT. This sequence joins TRBV7-2 and TRBJ2-2, with a weak D call TRBD2 (6 bases). CDR3 length: 17 residues. With 1 base removed from V and 4 bases from J, the gap between germline ends came to 16 bases. CDR1 SGHTA and CDR2 FQGNSA come from the germline V gene.

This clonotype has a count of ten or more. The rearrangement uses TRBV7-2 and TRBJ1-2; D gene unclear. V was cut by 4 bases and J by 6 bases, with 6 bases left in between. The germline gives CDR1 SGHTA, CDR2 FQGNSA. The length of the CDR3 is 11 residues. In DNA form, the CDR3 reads TGTGCCAGCAGCTCAGATAATGGCTACACCTTC. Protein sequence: CASSSDNGYTF.

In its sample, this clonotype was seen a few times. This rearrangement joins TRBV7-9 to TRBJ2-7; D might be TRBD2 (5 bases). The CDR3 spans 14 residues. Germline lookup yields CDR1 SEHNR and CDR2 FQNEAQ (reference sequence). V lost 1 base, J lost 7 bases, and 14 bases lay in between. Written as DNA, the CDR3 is TGTGCCAGCAGCTTAGATTTGACCACGGGGGAGCAGTACTTC. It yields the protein CASSLDLTTGEQYF.

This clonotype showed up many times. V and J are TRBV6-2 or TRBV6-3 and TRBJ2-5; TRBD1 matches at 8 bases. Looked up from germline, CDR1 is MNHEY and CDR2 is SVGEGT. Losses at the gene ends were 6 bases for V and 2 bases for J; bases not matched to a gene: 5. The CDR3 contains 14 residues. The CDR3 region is CASSGTGMQETQYF. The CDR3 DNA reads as TGTGCCAGCAGCGGGACAGGCATGCAAGAGACCCAGTACTTC.

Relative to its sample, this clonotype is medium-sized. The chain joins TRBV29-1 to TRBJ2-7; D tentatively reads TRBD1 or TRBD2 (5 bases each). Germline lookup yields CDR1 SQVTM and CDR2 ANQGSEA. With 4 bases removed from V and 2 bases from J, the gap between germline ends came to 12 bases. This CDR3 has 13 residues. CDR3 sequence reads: CSVVAADTYEQYF. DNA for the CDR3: TGCAGCGTTGTAGCAGCGGACACCTACGAGCAGTACTTC.

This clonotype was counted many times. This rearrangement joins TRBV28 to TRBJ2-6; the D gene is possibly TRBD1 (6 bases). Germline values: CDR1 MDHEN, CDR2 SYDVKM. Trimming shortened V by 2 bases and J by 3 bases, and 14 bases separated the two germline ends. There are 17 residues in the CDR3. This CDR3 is CASSLTWGLGGANVLTF. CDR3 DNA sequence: TGTGCCAGCAGTTTAACGTGGGGGCTGGGTGGGGCCAACGTCCTGACTTTC.

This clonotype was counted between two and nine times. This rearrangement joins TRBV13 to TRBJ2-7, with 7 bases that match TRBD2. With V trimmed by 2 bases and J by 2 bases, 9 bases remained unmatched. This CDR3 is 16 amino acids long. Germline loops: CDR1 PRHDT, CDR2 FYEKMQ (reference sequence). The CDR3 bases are TGTGCCAGCAGCTTATTCTCAGGGACTATCGCCTACGAGCAGTACTTC. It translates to CASSLFSGTIAYEQYF.

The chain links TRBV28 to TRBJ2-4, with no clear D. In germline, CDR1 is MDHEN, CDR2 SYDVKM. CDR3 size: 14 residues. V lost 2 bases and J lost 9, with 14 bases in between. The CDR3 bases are TGTGCCAGCAGTTTAGTTCAGAAGTTGGGCATTCAGTACTTC. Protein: CASSLVQKLGIQYF.

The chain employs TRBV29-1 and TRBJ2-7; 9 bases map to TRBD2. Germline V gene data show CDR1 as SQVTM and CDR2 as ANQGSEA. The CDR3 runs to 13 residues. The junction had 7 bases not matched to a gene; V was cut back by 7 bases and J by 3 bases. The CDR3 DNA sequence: TGCAGCGCCTCGACTAGCGGACTCTACGAGCAGTACTTC. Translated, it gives CSASTSGLYEQYF.

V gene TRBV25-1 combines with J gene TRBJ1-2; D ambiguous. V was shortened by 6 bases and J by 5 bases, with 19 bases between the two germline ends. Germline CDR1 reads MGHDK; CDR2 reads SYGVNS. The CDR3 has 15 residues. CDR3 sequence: CASSLLDPDLYGYTF. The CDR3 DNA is TGTGCCAGCAGCCTTTTGGACCCAGACCTATATGGCTACACCTTC.

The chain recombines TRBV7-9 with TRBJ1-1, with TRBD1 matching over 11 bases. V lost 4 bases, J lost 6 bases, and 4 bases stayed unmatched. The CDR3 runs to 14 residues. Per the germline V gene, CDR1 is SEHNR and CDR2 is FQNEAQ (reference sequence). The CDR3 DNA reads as TGTGCCAGCAGCTGGGACAGGGGGGTCGCTGAAGCTTTCTTT. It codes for CASSWDRGVAEAFF.

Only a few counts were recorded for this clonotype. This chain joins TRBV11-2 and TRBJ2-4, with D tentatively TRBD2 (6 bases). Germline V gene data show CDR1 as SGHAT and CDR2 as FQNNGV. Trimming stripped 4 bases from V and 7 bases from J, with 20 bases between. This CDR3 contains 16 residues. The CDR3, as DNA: TGTGCCAGCAGCTCTTCAAAACGGCCTGGGGGGAACATTCAGTACTTC. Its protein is CASSSSKRPGGNIQYF.

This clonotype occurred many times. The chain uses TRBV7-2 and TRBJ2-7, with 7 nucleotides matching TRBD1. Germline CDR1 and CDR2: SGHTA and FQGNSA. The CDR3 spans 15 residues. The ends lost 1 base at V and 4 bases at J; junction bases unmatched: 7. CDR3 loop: CASSLEGTDRYEQYF. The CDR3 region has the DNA TGTGCCAGCAGCTTAGAAGGGACAGATAGGTACGAGCAGTACTTC. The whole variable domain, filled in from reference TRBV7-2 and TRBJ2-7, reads GAGVSQSPSNKVTEKGKDVELRCDPISGHTALYWYRQSLGQGLEFLIYFQGNSAPDKSGLPSDRFSAERTGGSVSTLTIQRTQQEDSAVYLCASSLEGTDRYEQYFGPGTRLTVT.

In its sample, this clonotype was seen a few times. CDR3 amino acids: CASSPVPGQPYGYTF. CDR3 coding DNA: TGTGCCAGCTCACCAGTCCCGGGACAGCCTTATGGCTACACCTTC. The chain employs TRBV18 and TRBJ1-2, with 7 bases aligning to TRBD1. CDR1 and CDR2 (germline): KGHSH, LQKENI. After removal of 2 bases from V and 5 bases from J, the junction contained 8 bases not matched to a gene. The CDR3 spans 15 residues. Complete variable domain (other parts from reference TRBV18 and TRBJ1-2): NAGVMQNPRHLVRRRGQEARLRCSPMKGHSHVYWYRQLPEEGLKFMVYLQKENIIDESGMPKERFSAEFPKEGPSILRIQQVVRGDSAAYFCASSPVPGQPYGYTFGSGTRLTVV.

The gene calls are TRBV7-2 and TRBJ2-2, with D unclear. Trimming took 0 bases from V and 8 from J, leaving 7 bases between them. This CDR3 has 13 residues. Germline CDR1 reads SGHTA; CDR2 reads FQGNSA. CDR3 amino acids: CASSLAHWGELFF. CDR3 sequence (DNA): TGTGCCAGCAGCTTAGCCCACTGGGGGGAGCTGTTTTTT.